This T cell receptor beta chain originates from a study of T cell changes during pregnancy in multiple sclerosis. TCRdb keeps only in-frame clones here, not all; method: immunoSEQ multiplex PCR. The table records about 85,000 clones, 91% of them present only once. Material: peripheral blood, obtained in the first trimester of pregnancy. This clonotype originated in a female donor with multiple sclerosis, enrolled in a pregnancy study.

The CDR3 nucleotides are TGTGCCAGCAGTTACAACGACATCAATCAGCCCCAGCATTTT. It encodes CASSYNDINQPQHF. V usage is TRBV6-6 and J usage is TRBJ1-5; no definite D call. Looked up from germline, CDR1 is MNHNY and CDR2 is SVGAGI (reference sequence). Trimming removed 2 bases from V and 3 bases from J, with 8 bases in between. This CDR3 comprises 14 residues.